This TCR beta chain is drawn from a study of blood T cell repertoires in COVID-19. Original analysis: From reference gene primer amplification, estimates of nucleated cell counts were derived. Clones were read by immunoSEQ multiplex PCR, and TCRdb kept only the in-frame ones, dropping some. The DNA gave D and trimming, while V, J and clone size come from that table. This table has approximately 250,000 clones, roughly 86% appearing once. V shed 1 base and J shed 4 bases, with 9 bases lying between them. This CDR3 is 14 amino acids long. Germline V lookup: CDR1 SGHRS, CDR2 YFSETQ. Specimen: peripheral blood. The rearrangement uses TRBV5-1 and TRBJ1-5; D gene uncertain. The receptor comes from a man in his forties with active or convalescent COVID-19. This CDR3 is CASSLPGINQPQHF. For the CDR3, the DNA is TGCGCCAGCAGCTTGCCGGGGATAAATCAGCCCCAGCATTTT.